The next 8 T cell receptor beta chains were all read from a single sample in a study of OX40 agonist ivuxolimab in advanced cancers. Some clones are missing from TCRdb's copy, which holds only in-frame ones; the method was immunoSEQ multiplex PCR. This sample has roughly 77,000 clones, with under 95% found just once. The sample was CD4+ or CD8+ T cells sorted from blood, taken in a trial of the OX40 agonist ivuxolimab. The source is an adult with an advanced solid tumor such as melanoma, head and neck, liver or kidney cancer.

This chain joins TRBV29-1 and TRBJ2-7; tentatively, D is TRBD1 or TRBD2 (5 bases each). The CDR3 runs 11 residues. V lost 4 bases and J 5 bases, leaving 9 bases between the germline ends. Germline lookup yields CDR1 SQVTM and CDR2 ANQGSEA. The CDR3 nucleotides read TGCAGCGTTGTCTTGGGGGACGAGCAGTACTTC. As protein: CSVVLGDEQYF.

The chain links TRBV2 to TRBJ2-3; 13 nucleotides match TRBD2. After removal of 7 bases from V and 4 bases from J, the junction contained 11 bases not matched to a gene. The CDR3 is 17 residues long. Looked up from germline, CDR1 is SNHLY and CDR2 is FYNNEI. The CDR3 DNA follows: TGTGCCAGCACCCCTCCCACTAGCGGGGGGGTGGCAGATACGCAGTATTTT. Its translation: CASTPPTSGGVADTQYF.

The genes are TRBV9 and TRBJ2-1; D unclear. CDR1 and CDR2 (germline): SGDLS, YYNGEE. The CDR3 runs to 13 residues. Trimming shortened V by 0 bases and J by 6 bases, and 7 bases separated the two germline ends. CDR3 nucleotide sequence: TGTGCCAGCAGCGTAGAGGTAGCCAATGAGCAGTTCTTC. It codes for CASSVEVANEQFF.

This sequence joins TRBV30 and TRBJ2-7; no clear D gene. CDR1 GTSNPN and CDR2 SVGIG come from the germline V gene (reference sequence). Trimming took off 0 bases at V and 0 bases at J, with 12 bases between the two ends. The CDR3 runs to 15 residues. This CDR3 is CAWSVDSVSSYEQYF. As DNA, the CDR3 is TGTGCCTGGAGTGTCGATAGTGTCAGCTCCTACGAGCAGTACTTC.

The rearrangement uses TRBV10-1 and TRBJ2-1, with no clear D. The CDR3 extends over 13 amino acids. Germline CDR1 and CDR2: WNHNN and SYGVQD (reference sequence). The ends were cut back, 8 bases at V and 1 base at J, with 9 bases in the middle. The CDR3 DNA sequence: TGCGCCAGCCAGACTGAGTCCTACAATGAGCAGTTCTTC. Translation gives CASQTESYNEQFF.

This chain joins TRBV13 and TRBJ2-3; the D call may be TRBD1 or TRBD2 (6 bases each). The germline V gene has CDR1 PRHDT and CDR2 FYEKMQ (reference sequence). V lost 0 bases and J 13 bases, leaving 11 bases between the germline ends. CDR3 length equals 12 residues. The DNA for the CDR3 is TGTGCCAGCAGCTTAGGGGGTAGGGGGGAGTATTTT. Translated, it gives CASSLGGRGEYF.

The chain uses TRBV6-1 and TRBJ2-3; 7 bases line up with TRBD2. The CDR3 has 14 amino acids. J was trimmed by 3 bases and V by 7 bases; bases with no gene match: 7. Germline V gives CDR1 MNHNS, CDR2 SASEGT. CDR3 residues: CASTRAGETDTQYF. The DNA for the CDR3 is TGTGCCAGCACTCGTGCGGGGGAGACAGATACGCAGTATTTT.

The CDR3 protein is CAISRYTDTQYF. DNA for the CDR3: TGTGCCATCAGCCGTTACACAGATACGCAGTATTTT. The chain joins TRBV10-3 to TRBJ2-3; D unresolved. V gave up 6 bases and J gave up 2 bases, with 6 bases separating them. The CDR3 length is 12 residues. CDR1 and CDR2 from the germline V gene are ENHRY and SYGVKD.